Listed below are T cell receptor beta chains from one sample, sequenced in a study of blood T cells in healthy people across ages. TCRdb processed the 5' RACE reads anew with MiXCR; each CDR3 protein has one entry. Of about 970,000 distinct CDR3 sequences in the sample, just over 50% are singletons; the top ten hold 20% to 25%. Sequenced input: blood. The source is a woman in her sixties or seventies in good health. Both conserved end residues are part of each CDR3. A D gene is named only where the DNA matches it firmly. Clone size, where shown, is once, few, many, or a class for clones that have expanded.

CSVLGQGGETQYF | TGCAGCGTCTTAGGGCAGGGGGGAGAGACCCAGTACTTC | . | TRBJ2-5 | 13 | many | TRBV29-1
CATRVDYEQYF | TGTGCCACCAGGGTTGACTACGAGCAGTACTTC | . | TRBJ2-7 | 11 | few | TRBV28
CASSRFQSYEQYF | TGTGCCAGCAGCCGCTTCCAGAGCTACGAGCAGTACTTC | . | TRBJ2-7 | 13 | . | TRBV14
CASSTGKNRGSTDTQYF | TGTGCCAGCAGCACTGGAAAAAACAGGGGGAGCACAGATACGCAGTATTTT | TRBD1 | TRBJ2-3 | 17 | . | TRBV7-9
CASSVLTSSYNEQYF | TGTGCCAGCAGCGTACTCACGAGCTCCTACAATGAGCAGTACTTC | . | TRBJ2-7 | 15 | . | TRBV7-6
CASSRYRGQGGELFF | TGTGCCAGCAGTAGATACAGGGGGCAGGGCGGGGAGCTGTTTTTT | TRBD1 | TRBJ2-2 | 15 | . | TRBV6-6
CASSYRGSVDDTQYF | TGTGCCAGCAGTTACCGGGGGAGTGTTGATGATACGCAGTATTTT | . | TRBJ2-3 | 15 | few | TRBV6-6
CASSLLAGGSEQFF | TGTGCCAGCAGCTTGCTTGCAGGGGGCAGTGAGCAGTTCTTC | TRBD1 | TRBJ2-1 | 14 | . | TRBV5-5
CASSSGTPLNEQFF | TGCGCCAGCAGTTCCGGGACTCCCTTAAATGAGCAGTTCTTC | . | TRBJ2-1 | 14 | few | TRBV5-1
CASSHVQNTDTQYF | TGCGCCAGCAGCCACGTCCAGAACACAGATACGCAGTATTTT | . | TRBJ2-3 | 14 | few | TRBV5-1
CASSLMVLRTDTQYF | TGTGCCAGCAGTTTAATGGTCCTACGCACAGATACGCAGTATTTT | . | TRBJ2-3 | 15 | . | TRBV12-3/TRBV12-4
CSVSLSGSYEQYF | TGCAGCGTCTCCCTCAGCGGATCCTACGAGCAGTACTTC | . | TRBJ2-7 | 13 | . | TRBV29-1
CASSLDRDNAYEQYF | TGCGCCAGCAGCCTGGACCGGGACAATGCCTACGAGCAGTACTTC | . | TRBJ2-7 | 15 | . | TRBV4-1
CATSERDGSTDTQYF | TGTGCCACCAGTGAAAGGGACGGATCCACAGATACGCAGTATTTT | . | TRBJ2-3 | 15 | few | TRBV24-1
CATGHGNEQFF | TGTGCCACTGGACATGGCAATGAGCAGTTCTTC | . | TRBJ2-1 | 11 | . | TRBV12-3/TRBV12-4
CASSELWVETQYF | TGCGCCAGCAGTGAATTATGGGTCGAGACCCAGTACTTC | . | TRBJ2-5 | 13 | . | TRBV10-2
CASSLQEGGHNEQFF | TGTGCCAGCAGCCTCCAGGAGGGGGGTCACAATGAGCAGTTCTTC | . | TRBJ2-1 | 15 | . | TRBV4-2
CASRGLSFSGEQYF | TGTGCCAGCAGGGGTCTCTCCTTCTCTGGCGAGCAGTACTTC | . | TRBJ2-7 | 14 | . | TRBV13
CASSSGRPETQYF | TGTGCCAGCAGTTCCGGACGTCCGGAGACCCAGTACTTC | . | TRBJ2-5 | 13 | . | TRBV28
CASSRQSDGTYEQYF | TGCGCCAGCAGCCGACAATCGGACGGTACCTACGAGCAGTACTTC | . | TRBJ2-7 | 15 | . | TRBV4-3
CATAARQSTYEQYF | TGTGCCACCGCGGCGCGGCAAAGTACCTACGAGCAGTACTTC | . | TRBJ2-7 | 14 | . | TRBV24-1
CASSLESQLFF | TGTGCCAGCAGCTTAGAATCGCAGTTGTTCTTC | . | TRBJ2-1 | 11 | . | TRBV7-9
CASRPSGGRASMDEQFF | TGTGCCAGCAGACCTTCGGGCGGGAGGGCCTCTATGGATGAGCAGTTCTTC | TRBD2 | TRBJ2-1 | 17 | few | TRBV25-1
CASSPGTGTAFF | TGTGCCAGCAGCCCAGGGACAGGCACGGCTTTCTTT | TRBD1 | TRBJ1-1 | 12 | . | TRBV3-1
CASSQVQLGEQFF | TGTGCCAGCAGCCAAGTGCAACTGGGGGAGCAGTTCTTC | . | TRBJ2-1 | 13 | . | TRBV3-1
CSARRDAGELFF | TGCAGTGCTAGGAGGGACGCCGGGGAGCTGTTTTTT | . | TRBJ2-2 | 12 | once | TRBV20-1
CASSLGLAGLRDTQYF | TGTGCCAGCAGCTTAGGGCTAGCGGGGCTCCGGGATACGCAGTATTTT | TRBD2 | TRBJ2-3 | 16 | . | TRBV5-5
CATSAQVSSLGTDTQYF | TGTGCCACCAGTGCCCAAGTCTCCTCCCTGGGCACAGATACGCAGTATTTT | . | TRBJ2-3 | 17 | . | TRBV24-1
CASSQVPLLSNQPQHF | TGCGCCAGCAGCCAAGTCCCCCTTCTTAGCAATCAGCCCCAGCATTTT | . | TRBJ1-5 | 16 | . | TRBV4-1
CASSSQVGGETQYF | TGCGCCAGCAGCTCCCAAGTAGGAGGGGAGACCCAGTACTTC | . | TRBJ2-5 | 14 | . | TRBV5-1